This T cell receptor beta chain emerged from a study of regulatory T cells in long-lasting Graves disease listed by TCRdb under 2021. Background for the entire study: In the newly diagnosed Graves' disease group, patients had been taking antithyroid drugs for less than 3 months. The study was conducted in China and was registered as a clinical trial. Peripheral blood TCR sequencing and RNA sequencing compared persistent Graves' disease patients with newly diagnosed Graves' disease patients. A total of around 33 samples underwent TCR sequencing, from about 13 patients with persistent Graves' disease and some 20 patients with newly diagnosed Graves' disease. Results the study describes overall, beyond this receptor: Preferential use of TRBV28, TRBJ1-2 and TRBJ2-5 was observed in persistent disease, whereas TRBV20-1 and TRBJ2-1 were favored in newly diagnosed disease. Peripheral blood alone was examined, since thyroid tissue, which constituted the primary lesion, could not be accessed. The authors noted that the small sample size was a limitation that may lower accuracy. Persistent patients shared more public clonotypes among themselves (around 3,000) than newly diagnosed patients did (more than 950). Sequencing and analysis were limited to the TCR beta chain. Lower TCR Shannon entropy and fewer highly expanded clones were observed in persistent Graves' disease patients than in newly diagnosed patients, which suggested clonal expansion.

The time point label on this specimen signifies: newly diagnosed GD, antithyroid drugs for less than 3 months. For both TCR sequencing and RNA sequencing, RNA was extracted from PBMCs using TRIzol. The diagnosis of Graves' disease followed American Thyroid Association guidelines. Recruitment of patients was carried out at an endocrinology department in Xi'an, China. Each patient gave around 9.2 milliliters of peripheral blood, collected in an EDTA anticoagulant tube. Ficoll Paque Plus density gradient separation was used to isolate PBMCs, and no further T cell sorting was performed. An Agilent 2100 Bioanalyzer and agarose gel were used to check RNA quality, and a NanoDrop 2000 was used to measure RNA concentration. Library preparation used multiplex PCR. Sequencing relied on an Illumina HiSeq 4000. TCR beta libraries were built with iRepertoire HTBI primers and Arm-PCR amplification of CDR3 regions. Before sequencing, the PCR products went through gel purification. Turning to the authors' computational methods: Gene usage analysis of CDR3 amino acid clonotypes used the approximately 62 TRBV and about 15 TRBJ segments found across samples. COPE and FqMerger were used to merge the filtered high-quality paired reads into contigs. BLAST was used to align contigs to the IMGT TRBV, TRBD and TRBJ reference genes, and CDR3 was defined following IMGT. Any clonotype with a frequency above 0.1% was classified as a highly expanded clone. Shannon entropy served as the measure of repertoire diversity, while the Gini coefficient captured V-J evenness. A clonotype was considered public if more than one individual shared it. The public sequencing data were trimmed at Q25 with fastp and processed into clonotypes with MiXCR by TCRdb, which kept only in-frame beta chains. Rows merge per CDR3 protein into single entries with the most common DNA and genes. The V and J calls reflect TCRdb's pipeline rather than the authors' work. The sample includes 350,000 to 400,000 distinct CDR3 sequences, with roughly 15% observed a single time. About a fifth of the sample goes to the ten largest clones.

Spanning cysteine to phenylalanine, the CDR3 consists of 14 amino acids. Just the 42-base CDR3 DNA is kept, in frame starting at base 1. V is trimmed back by 3 bases and J by 2 bases, and the junction contains 4 bases that no gene match accounts for. In the germline V gene, CDR1 corresponds to LGHNA and CDR2 to YSLEER. This clonotype has a count of ten or more. Its antigen specificity is not known. Base qualities are not recorded, but no much larger clone differs from it by a single base. The source is a female donor with Graves disease. Sequenced material: peripheral blood mononuclear cells (PBMCs), taken at new diagnosis, from a patient treated with antithyroid drugs. The rearrangement joined TRBV4-3 to TRBJ2-7; 7 junctional bases match TRBD1. The DNA sequence reads TGCGCCAGCAGCCAGCGGACAGGACCCTACGAGCAGTACTTC. The translation is CASSQRTGPYEQYF.